This is a list of T cell receptor beta chains from one sample in a study of siplizumab effects on memory and regulatory T cells. Produced via immunoSEQ multiplex PCR; TCRdb's table is partial and in-frame only. This sample has approximately 100,000 clones; around 95% occur once, and the top ten carry roughly 0.15%. Sequencing used non-Treg CD4+ T cells sorted from blood. The source is a human donor in good health. The CDR3 runs from the conserved cysteine through the conserved F or W. The D gene is left open where the match is weak. Clone size is not always given. Where it is, it says once, few, many or a class for expanded clones.

clone_size	v_call	j_call	d_call	cdr3_nt	cdr3_aa
.	TRBV6-5	TRBJ1-1	TRBD1	TGTGCCAGCAACCAGGGGGCGGGGAACACTGAAGCTTTCTTT	CASNQGAGNTEAFF
.	TRBV27	TRBJ2-7	.	TGTGCCAGCAGTGCGCTATTGGGGGCGAGCTCCTACGAGCAGTACTTC	CASSALLGASSYEQYF
.	TRBV9	TRBJ1-2	.	TGTGCCAGCAGCGTCAACAGAATAAATGGCTACACCTTC	CASSVNRINGYTF
.	TRBV11-2	TRBJ2-2	TRBD2	TGTGCCAGCAGCTTACTACTAGCGGGGAGTGCGAACACCGGGGAGCTGTTTTTT	CASSLLLAGSANTGELFF
once	TRBV4-1	TRBJ1-1	.	TGCGCCAGCAGCCGGACGCGGGTCACTGAAGCTTTCTTT	CASSRTRVTEAFF
.	TRBV5-4	TRBJ2-2	TRBD2	TGTGCCAGCAGCTTAGGCGGCCTAGCGGGGGTCCTGGGGACCGGGGAGCTGTTTTTT	CASSLGGLAGVLGTGELFF
.	TRBV11-2	TRBJ1-3	TRBD1	TGTGCCAGCAGCCCTAGGACAGGGGCCAGCTCTGGAAACACCATATATTTT	CASSPRTGASSGNTIYF
.	TRBV5-6	TRBJ2-7	.	TGTGCCAGCAGCCTTGACAGGAGCTCCTACGAGCAGTACTTC	CASSLDRSSYEQYF
.	TRBV5-6	TRBJ2-3	.	TGTGCCAGCAGCTTGTTTACAGATACGCAGTATTTT	CASSLFTDTQYF
.	TRBV7-2	TRBJ2-1	TRBD1	TGTGCCAGCAGCTCGGACAGGGTGAGCGAGCAGTTCTTC	CASSSDRVSEQFF
.	TRBV27	TRBJ1-1	.	TGTGCCAGCAGCCCGCGATGGGGGAACACTGAAGCTTTCTTT	CASSPRWGNTEAFF
.	TRBV6-1	TRBJ2-7	TRBD2	TGTGCCAGCAATTGGCGGGGGGGCGAGTCGTACGAGCAGTACTTC	CASNWRGGESYEQYF
once	TRBV7-9	TRBJ1-1	.	TGTGCCAGCAGCTTAGAGTCAGTCACTGAAGCTTTCTTT	CASSLESVTEAFF
.	TRBV5-5	TRBJ1-3	.	TGTGCCAGCAGCTTGACAGGAGTAGCGAACACCATATATTTT	CASSLTGVANTIYF
.	TRBV6-5	TRBJ2-4	.	TGTGCCAGCAGTTACTTGGGGGCGGCCAAAAACATTCAGTACTTC	CASSYLGAAKNIQYF
.	TRBV19	TRBJ2-6	.	TGTGCCAGTAGTTCCGTTATGGGCGCGGGGGCCAACGTCCTGACTTTC	CASSSVMGAGANVLTF
.	TRBV28	TRBJ1-4	TRBD1	TGTGCCAGCAGCCCAGCCACCGGGACAGGGACTTCAACTAATGAAAAACTGTTTTTT	CASSPATGTGTSTNEKLFF
.	TRBV6-1	TRBJ1-6	TRBD1	TGTGCCAGCAAGACAGGGAGCTCCTATAATTCACCCCTCCACTTT	CASKTGSSYNSPLHF
.	TRBV7-3	TRBJ2-1	.	TGTGCCAGCAGCGTAAGAGCTGGGGATTACTACAATGAGCAGTTCTTC	CASSVRAGDYYNEQFF
.	TRBV27	TRBJ2-6	TRBD1	TGTGCCAGCAGGCGGGCCGGGACAGGGGGTGGGGCCAACGTCCTGACTTTC	CASRRAGTGGGANVLTF
.	TRBV7-3	TRBJ2-3	TRBD1	TGTGCCAGCAGCTCTCGGGACAGGGGGATGACAGATACGCAGTATTTT	CASSSRDRGMTDTQYF
once	TRBV19	TRBJ2-2	.	TGTGCCAGTAGTTTCCGGGACTCGAACACCGGGGAGCTGTTTTTT	CASSFRDSNTGELFF
.	TRBV11-1	TRBJ1-1	.	TGTGCCAGCAGCTCGTCCTTTACAGGCACCGGGAATGCTTTCTTT	CASSSSFTGTGNAFF
.	TRBV19	TRBJ2-1	TRBD1	TGTGCCAGGAAAATGACAGGGTCGGGTGAGCAGTTCTTC	CARKMTGSGEQFF
once	TRBV6-6	TRBJ2-5	.	TGTGCCAGCAGTTTAGGGGGGGCGCAAGAGACCCAGTACTTC	CASSLGGAQETQYF
.	TRBV27	TRBJ1-1	.	TGTGCCAGCAGTTTAAATGAGGTAGGGAACACTGAAGCTTTCTTT	CASSLNEVGNTEAFF
.	TRBV6-1	TRBJ2-7	.	TGTGCCAGCAGTGTCCAGGGGTTAGAGACCTACGAGCAGTACTTC	CASSVQGLETYEQYF
.	TRBV4-1	TRBJ1-2	TRBD1	TGCGCCAGCAGCCGGGAGGGACAGGGAAGGGGCTATGGCTACACCTTC	CASSREGQGRGYGYTF
.	TRBV25-1	TRBJ1-2	.	TGTGCCAGCAGTGACCCAACCCAGACATATGGCTACACCTTC	CASSDPTQTYGYTF
.	TRBV25-1	TRBJ1-4	.	TGTGCCAGCAGTGAATCGATCTACAATGAAAAACTGTTTTTT	CASSESIYNEKLFF
.	TRBV27	TRBJ1-5	TRBD1	TGTGCCAGCAGTCAAACCGGGACAGGGGTTTATAGCAATCAGCCCCAGCATTTT	CASSQTGTGVYSNQPQHF
.	TRBV6-5	TRBJ1-1	.	TGTGCCAGCAGTTCCACTGAAGCTTTCTTT	CASSSTEAFF
.	TRBV6-5	TRBJ2-3	TRBD2	TGTGCCAGCACCCTAGGGACTAGCAGGGCAGATACGCAGTATTTT	CASTLGTSRADTQYF
.	TRBV4-2	TRBJ1-1	.	TGTGCCAGCAGCCAATTACTCAGGGATTCCCGGAACACTGAAGCTTTCTTT	CASSQLLRDSRNTEAFF
.	TRBV11-2	TRBJ1-2	.	TGTGCCAGCAGCACCCCAGGGTCGGTCGGCTACACCTTC	CASSTPGSVGYTF
.	TRBV29-1	TRBJ2-2	.	TGCAGCTCCCGGGGTGTGGGAGGGGGAGGGATCACCGGGGAGCTGTTTTTT	CSSRGVGGGGITGELFF
.	TRBV7-7	TRBJ2-2	TRBD1	TGTGCCAGCAGCCCCGGGACAGGGGCCGGGGAGCTGTTTTTT	CASSPGTGAGELFF
.	TRBV5-4	TRBJ1-2	.	TGTGCCAGCAGCTTGGCTTTAGGACAGAACTATGGCTACACCTTC	CASSLALGQNYGYTF
.	TRBV6-5	TRBJ1-4	.	TGTGCCAGCAGTTACGGCCTAAATAATGAAAAACTGTTTTTT	CASSYGLNNEKLFF
.	TRBV6-5	TRBJ2-7	.	TGTGCCAGCAGTGGCCGGGACTCAGTCTACGAGCAGTACTTC	CASSGRDSVYEQYF
.	TRBV21-1	TRBJ2-1	.	TGTGCCAGCAGCAAAGTGAGTTTGGTGGATGAGCAGTTCTTC	CASSKVSLVDEQFF
once	TRBV18	TRBJ2-7	TRBD2	TGTGCCAGCTCACTCGGGGGGACGAGCTCCTACGAGCAGTACTTC	CASSLGGTSSYEQYF
.	TRBV7-3	TRBJ2-1	TRBD2	TGTGCCAGCAGCGGACGGACTAGCGGGGGAACGGGTGAGCAGTTCTTC	CASSGRTSGGTGEQFF
.	TRBV11-2	TRBJ2-5	TRBD1	TGTGCCAGCAGCTCCCAGGGGGCAATGGTGACCCAGTACTTC	CASSSQGAMVTQYF
.	TRBV12-5	TRBJ2-3	TRBD2	TGTGCTAGTGGTTTGGGACTAGCGGGGGGGCCTAGCACAGATACGCAGTATTTT	CASGLGLAGGPSTDTQYF
.	TRBV5-4	TRBJ2-7	TRBD2	TGTGCCAGCAGATCCCTGGGAGGGTCCAGCCTCTACGAGCAGTACTTC	CASRSLGGSSLYEQYF
.	TRBV4-1	TRBJ2-1	.	TGCGCCAGCAGCCACCCCAGCGGTGAGCAGTTCTTC	CASSHPSGEQFF
.	TRBV7-9	TRBJ1-5	.	TGTGCCAGCACCGGTAATAGCAATCAGCCCCAGCATTTT	CASTGNSNQPQHF
.	TRBV6-6	TRBJ2-5	TRBD2	TGTGCCAGCAGTCCCGGGACTAGCGGGGGAGGGGAGACCCAGTACTTC	CASSPGTSGGGETQYF
once	TRBV9	TRBJ2-2	.	TGTGCCAGCAGCGTAGGCCCGAACACCGGGGAGCTGTTTTTT	CASSVGPNTGELFF
.	TRBV19	TRBJ2-1	.	TGTGCCAGTAGTATTGGAACAGGGAACTCCTACAATGAGCAGTTCTTC	CASSIGTGNSYNEQFF
once	TRBV11-2	TRBJ2-1	.	TGTGCCAGCAGTCGAAGTTGGGATTCCTACAATGAGCAGTTCTTC	CASSRSWDSYNEQFF